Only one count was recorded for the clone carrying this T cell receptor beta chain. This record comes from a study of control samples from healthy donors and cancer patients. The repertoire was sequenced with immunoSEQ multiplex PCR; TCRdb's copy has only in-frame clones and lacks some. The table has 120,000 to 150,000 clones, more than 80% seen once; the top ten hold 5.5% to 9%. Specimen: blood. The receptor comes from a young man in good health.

The CDR3 region is CASSYEDRANTGELFF. DNA of the CDR3: TGTGCCAGCAGTTACGAGGACAGGGCTAACACCGGGGAGCTGTTTTTT. V is TRBV6-5 and J is TRBJ2-2, with TRBD1 identical over 8 bases. Trimming removed 2 bases from V and 2 bases from J; junction bases left unmatched: 4. Germline CDR1 reads MNHEY; CDR2 reads SVGAGI. This CDR3 is built from 16 residues.